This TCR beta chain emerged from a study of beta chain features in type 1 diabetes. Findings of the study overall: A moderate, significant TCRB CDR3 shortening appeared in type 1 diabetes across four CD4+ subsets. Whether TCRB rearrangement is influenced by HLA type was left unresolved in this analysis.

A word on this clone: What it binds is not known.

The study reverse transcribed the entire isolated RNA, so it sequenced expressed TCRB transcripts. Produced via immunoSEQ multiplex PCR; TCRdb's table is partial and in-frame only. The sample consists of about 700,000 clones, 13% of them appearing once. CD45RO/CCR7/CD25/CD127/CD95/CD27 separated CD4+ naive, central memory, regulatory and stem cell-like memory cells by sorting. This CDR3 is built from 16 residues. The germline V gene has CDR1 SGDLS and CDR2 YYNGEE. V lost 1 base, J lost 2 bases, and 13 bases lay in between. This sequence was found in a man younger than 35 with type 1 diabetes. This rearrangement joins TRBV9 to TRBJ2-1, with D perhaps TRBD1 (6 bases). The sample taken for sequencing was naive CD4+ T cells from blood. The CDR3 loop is CASSVLSGATYNEQFF. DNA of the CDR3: TGTGCCAGCAGCGTACTTTCAGGGGCTACCTACAATGAGCAGTTCTTC.